The clone carrying this TCR beta chain was counted a few times. Its antigen is not identified. The record originates from a study of T-cell reconstitution after alpha-beta-depleted transplantation in children. V shed 1 base and J shed 6 bases, with 7 bases lying between them. The CDR3 has 13 residues. The germline CDR1 and CDR2 sequences are LGHDT and YNNKEL (reference sequence). Preparation of the TCRbeta library involved a method that used unique molecular identifiers. TCRdb analysed the PCR reads with MiXCR anew, one entry per CDR3 protein. The sample yields a few hundred thousand distinct CDR3 sequences, roughly two fifths seen once. Study-wide results and caveats: Surviving recipient T cells and thymic progenitors produced the high day-60 TCRbeta diversity seen in some patients. T-cell counts and diversity at one year following transplant were attributed mainly to newly produced T cells.

V is TRBV3-1 and J is TRBJ1-5; D is uncertain. The receptor was derived from a girl aged 2 to 10 with aplastic anemia, due to receive a stem cell transplant. The specimen comprised PBMCs, sampled before TCRalphabeta/CD19-depleted stem cell transplant. This chain's CDR3 is CASSQVGRQPQHF. CDR3 nucleotides: TGTGCCAGCAGCCAAGTAGGACGTCAGCCCCAGCATTTT.